The next 29 T cell receptor beta chains were all read from a single sample in a study of blood T cells in healthy people across ages. Then a second PCR, running roughly 6 to 12 cycles, was carried out with a sample-barcoded 5' primer and a J-beta primer mix. TCRdb re-called the 5' RACE reads with MiXCR, one entry per CDR3 protein. This sample has around 700,000 distinct CDR3 sequences, with 20% to 25% found just once. These data were also reused for a study on T cells of mothers and their children.

Sequencing was performed on blood. The source is a boy younger than 18 in good health.

This clonotype was seen only a few times. The genes are TRBV7-2 and TRBJ2-5; a weak D match, TRBD1 (5 bases). The CDR3 totals 15 residues. Germline V gene data show CDR1 as SGHTA and CDR2 as FQGNSA. V lost 1 base and J lost 3, with 12 bases in between. CDR3 protein: CASSLEGASKETQYF. CDR3 sequence (DNA): TGTGCCAGCAGCTTAGAAGGGGCTAGTAAAGAGACCCAGTACTTC.

This clonotype has at least ten counts. V and J are TRBV6-1 and TRBJ2-5; 10 nucleotides match TRBD1. Germline lookup yields CDR1 MNHNS and CDR2 SASEGT. The junction had 8 bases not matched to a gene; V was cut back by 2 bases and J by 5 bases. This CDR3 has 16 amino acids. The CDR3 DNA sequence: TGTGCCAGCAGTGAAAAAGTCGGGACAGGGGAGGAGACCCAGTACTTC. Translated: CASSEKVGTGEETQYF.

The rearrangement joins TRBV6-1 to TRBJ2-5; 11 bases match TRBD2. Judging by the DNA end, TRBJ2-1 fits better; the J call may be wrong. CDR1 MNHNS and CDR2 SASEGT come from the germline V gene. The CDR3 is 15 amino acids. The CDR3 DNA sequence: TGTGCCAGCAGTGGGGCTAGCGGGGGGACCGATGAGCAGTTCTTC. This encodes CASSGASGGTDEQFF.

In the case of this clonotype: The conserved final phenylalanine or tryptophan is absent from the CDR3, which likely points to a read error. The rearrangement links TRBV7-3 to TRBJ2-7, with 7 bases aligning to TRBD2. The V gene's germline CDR1 is SGHTA and CDR2 FQGTGA. Trimming took 2 bases from V and 1 from J; bases not matched to a gene: 5. This CDR3 contains 15 residues. The CDR3 spells CASSLSGGISYEQYS. CDR3 nucleotides: TGTGCCAGCAGCTTATCCGGGGGGATTTCCTACGAGCAGTACTCC.

This clonotype came up a few times. The chain links TRBV29-1 to TRBJ2-5; 7 bases align to TRBD1. The last part of the DNA fits TRBJ2-7 better; the J call may be wrong. CDR1 SQVTM and CDR2 ANQGSEA come from the germline V gene. The CDR3 contains 13 residues. The CDR3 region has the DNA TGCAGCGTTGATTCGACAGGGATGAACGAGCAGTACTTC. This sequence encodes CSVDSTGMNEQYF.

V is TRBV29-1 and J is TRBJ2-5; D is unresolved. The ends were cut back, 5 bases at V and 3 bases at J, with 13 bases in the middle. CDR1 and CDR2 (germline): SQVTM, ANQGSEA. The CDR3 is 13 residues long. The CDR3 here is CSVSTIGEETQYF. The DNA for the CDR3 is TGCAGCGTTTCGACGATTGGGGAAGAGACCCAGTACTTC.

The genes are TRBV5-1 and TRBJ2-1; 11 nucleotides agree with TRBD2. From germline, CDR1 is SGHRS and CDR2 YFSETQ. Trimming at V came to 5 bases and at J to 4 bases, leaving 5 bases not matched to a gene. The CDR3 is made up of 15 amino acids. Written as DNA, the CDR3 is TGCGCCAGCAGTTTATGGACTAGCGGGTACAATGAGCAGTTCTTC. Its translation is CASSLWTSGYNEQFF.

This clonotype occurred a few times. Here the CDR3 reads CASSSQGFFYEQYF. CDR3 nucleotide sequence: TGTGCCAGCTCATCCCAGGGATTTTTCTACGAGCAGTACTTC. The rearrangement uses TRBV18 and TRBJ2-7; a weak D match, TRBD1 (5 bases). Per the germline V gene, CDR1 is KGHSH and CDR2 is LQKENI. The CDR3 consists of 14 residues. V dropped 5 bases and J dropped 3 bases, with 14 bases sitting between them.

The V and J genes are TRBV3-1 and TRBJ1-4; maybe TRBD1 (5 bases). V was trimmed by 1 base and J by 8 bases, leaving 14 bases between them. Germline CDR1 LGHDT, CDR2 YNNKEL (reference sequence). This CDR3 spans 15 amino acids. The CDR3 DNA is TGTGCCAGCAGCCAAGGGTTCAGGGAGGGAGAAAAACTGTTTTTT. Translated: CASSQGFREGEKLFF. The variable domain in full, completed from reference TRBV3-1 and TRBJ1-4, reads DTAVSQTPKYLVTQMGNDKSIKCEQNLGHDTMYWYKQDSKKFLKIMFSYNNKELIINETVPNRFSPKSPDKAHLNLHINSLELGDSAVYFCASSQGFREGEKLFFGSGTQLSVL.

This sequence joins TRBV7-2 and TRBJ2-7; 8 bases match TRBD2. Germline V gene lookup returns CDR1 SGHTA and CDR2 FQGNSA. This CDR3 has 16 amino acids. Trimming at V came to 5 bases and at J to 1 base, leaving 10 bases not matched to a gene. CDR3 in amino acids: CASSLRGGASSYEQYF. CDR3 DNA sequence: TGTGCCAGCAGCCTCCGGGGGGGCGCATCGTCCTACGAGCAGTACTTC.

As DNA, the CDR3 is TGTGCCAGCAGCCTCAAGGATCGGGCACGGGACCTTAACACTGAAGCTTTCTTT. Its translation: CASSLKDRARDLNTEAFF. V and J are TRBV7-9 and TRBJ1-1, with TRBD1 as a possible D gene (5 bases). Per the germline V gene, CDR1 is SEHNR and CDR2 is FQNEAQ (reference sequence). CDR3 size: 18 residues. V lost 5 bases, J lost 2 bases, and 24 bases lay in between.

DNA of the CDR3: TGTGCCAGCAGCCATGGAGTAGCGGGAGGAGACAATGAGCAGTTCTTC. Protein sequence: CASSHGVAGGDNEQFF. The chain has TRBV3-1 and TRBJ2-1; the match to TRBD2 covers 10 bases. V dropped 3 bases and J dropped 5; count of bases not matched to a gene: 7. From germline, CDR1 is LGHDT and CDR2 YNNKEL (reference sequence). The CDR3 has 16 residues.

Of note for this clonotype: The germline gene is not matched at one end of the junction; a read error may be the cause. The chain uses TRBV7-3 and TRBJ2-7; perhaps TRBD1 as D (6 bases). The CDR3 is made up of 15 amino acids. Germline V gives CDR1 SGHTA, CDR2 FQGTGA. The chain's CDR3 is CASSPRLTGSCEQYF. The DNA of the CDR3 is TGTGCCAGCAGCCCCCGACTAACAGGGTCCTGCGAGCAGTACTTC.

This clonotype was counted a few times. The chain carries TRBV27 and TRBJ2-5, with D possibly being TRBD1 (6 bases). The DNA end favors TRBJ2-7, so the J call may be wrong. In germline, CDR1 is MNHEY, CDR2 SMNVEV (reference sequence). The CDR3 length is 14 residues. DNA for the CDR3: TGTGCCAGCAGTTTATCAGGGGGAGTCTACGAGCAGTACTTC. Translation gives CASSLSGGVYEQYF.

The J gene is TRBJ2-7, the V gene TRBV7-2, with no clear D. Trimming took 0 bases from V and 5 from J, leaving 20 bases between them. CDR3 size: 17 residues. Germline-derived CDR1 and CDR2 are SGHTA and FQGNSA. The CDR3 loop is CASSLARGLLQIDEQYF. The CDR3 coding sequence is TGTGCCAGCAGCTTAGCCCGTGGTCTACTGCAGATTGACGAGCAGTACTTC.

Turning to this clonotype: Mismatch with germline at one junction end may stem from a read error. This chain connects TRBV6-1 to TRBJ1-1; the D is unclear. The V gene's germline CDR1 is MNHNS and CDR2 SASEGT. This CDR3 is 14 amino acids long. The DNA for the CDR3 is TGTGCCGGCAGTCCCTTCGGGGATAACACTGAAGCTTTCTTT. Translating it yields CAGSPFGDNTEAFF.

This clonotype was seen a few times. The V call is TRBV4-1, the J call TRBJ1-2; 7 bases are a match to TRBD1. Germline trimming cut 0 bases from V and 6 bases from J; bases unmatched to any gene: 1. CDR1 and CDR2 (germline): MGHRA, YSYEKL. There are 13 residues in the CDR3. CDR3 DNA sequence: TGCGCCAGCAGCCAAGAAGGGACAGATGGCTACACCTTC. Translation gives CASSQEGTDGYTF.

This clonotype was picked up a small number of times. The chain recombines TRBV15 with TRBJ2-7, with D unresolved. The CDR3 runs 12 residues. Germline CDR1 and CDR2: LNHNV and YYDKDF (reference sequence). Trimming cost V 0 bases and J 3 bases, with 3 bases left between them. Here the CDR3 reads CATSRDHYEQYF. The DNA of the CDR3 is TGTGCCACCAGCAGAGATCACTACGAGCAGTACTTC.

The V and J genes are TRBV9 and TRBJ2-3, with TRBD2 identical over 8 bases. Per the germline V gene, CDR1 is SGDLS and CDR2 is YYNGEE. This CDR3 region has 16 residues. The V segment lost 0 bases and the J segment 4 bases; nucleotides outside the gene matches: 7. The CDR3 DNA follows: TGTGCCAGCAGCGTAGCCAGCGGGAGTGGAGCAGATACGCAGTATTTT. Translation: CASSVASGSGADTQYF.

In its sample, this clonotype was seen many times. The V gene is TRBV29-1, the J gene TRBJ2-3, with D hard to call. Germline CDR1 and CDR2: SQVTM and ANQGSEA. The CDR3 totals 13 residues. The ends were cut back, 1 base at V and 0 bases at J, with 5 bases in the middle. In nucleotides, the CDR3 is TGCAGCGTTGAAGGGGGAAGCACAGATACGCAGTATTTT. The encoded protein is CSVEGGSTDTQYF.

The V call is TRBV20-1, the J call TRBJ2-5; the match to TRBD2 covers 10 bases. TRBJ2-7 matches the DNA end more closely, so the J call is doubtful. CDR1 and CDR2 from the germline V gene are DFQATT and SNEGSKA (reference sequence). The CDR3 sequence is 13 residues long. The DNA of the CDR3 is TGCAGTGCCGGTGAGACTAGCGGGTACGAGCAGTACTTC. Its protein is CSAGETSGYEQYF.

The chain combines TRBV4-1 with TRBJ2-5, with 10 bases lining up with TRBD1. V lost 0 bases and J lost 6; bases outside the gene matches: 7. Germline V CDR1 and CDR2: MGHRA, YSYEKL. The CDR3 loop spans 16 amino acids. CDR3 sequence: CASSQDQTGGFKTQYF. CDR3 DNA sequence: TGCGCCAGCAGCCAAGATCAGACAGGGGGCTTTAAGACCCAGTACTTC.

The chain links TRBV2 to TRBJ1-2; D is unclear. V was pared by 7 bases and J by 2 bases, with 14 bases between. Germline values: CDR1 SNHLY, CDR2 FYNNEI. This CDR3 has 14 amino acids. Here the CDR3 reads CASIQGLRNYGYTF. For the CDR3, the DNA is TGTGCCAGCATTCAAGGACTGAGAAACTATGGCTACACCTTC.

This chain joins TRBV5-6 and TRBJ2-7; TRBD1 matches at 12 bases. This CDR3 region has 14 residues. Looked up from germline, CDR1 is SGHDT and CDR2 is YYEEEE. The ends lost 3 bases at V and 6 bases at J; junction bases unmatched: 4. This CDR3 is CASSSGTGGFEQYF. The CDR3, as DNA: TGTGCCAGCAGCTCCGGGACAGGGGGCTTCGAGCAGTACTTC.

The chain uses TRBV6-5 and TRBJ1-3; 7 bases agree with TRBD1. Trimming at V came to 6 bases and at J to 3 bases, leaving 2 bases not matched to a gene. The CDR3 contains 13 residues. Germline V lookup: CDR1 MNHEY, CDR2 SVGAGI. The CDR3 region has the DNA TGTGCCAGCAGGACAGGGAGTGGAAACACCATATATTTT. Translation: CASRTGSGNTIYF.

The chain recombines TRBV7-9 with TRBJ2-7, with a weak D call TRBD2 (5 bases). Germline V gives CDR1 SEHNR, CDR2 FQNEAQ (reference sequence). Trimming took off 7 bases at V and 3 bases at J, with 19 bases between the two ends. There are 15 residues in the CDR3. CDR3 in amino acids: CASNPGSRSVYEQYF. CDR3 nucleotide sequence: TGTGCCAGCAACCCGGGATCCCGATCTGTCTACGAGCAGTACTTC.

This clonotype came up a few times. This sequence may be a read error, since a much larger clone differs from it by one base. The gene calls are TRBV6-5 and TRBJ1-5, with 8 bases aligning to TRBD1. The V gene end was trimmed by 8 bases and the J gene end by 11 bases; junction bases not matched to a gene: 11. CDR1 and CDR2 from the germline V gene are MNHEY and SVGAGI. The CDR3 totals 13 residues. CDR3 protein: CASGQGLFQSQHF. The DNA for the CDR3 is TGTGCCAGCGGACAGGGCTTATTCCAGTCCCAGCATTTT.

This clonotype has only a few counts. In DNA, the CDR3 is TGCAGTGCCCCTGGGAGCGGCCAAGAGACCCAGTACTTC. It encodes CSAPGSGQETQYF. This chain uses TRBV20-1 with TRBJ2-5; D possibly corresponds to TRBD2 (5 bases). The V and J ends lost 6 bases and 1 base respectively, with 12 bases between them. The CDR3 is made up of 13 amino acids. CDR1 is DFQATT and CDR2 is SNEGSKA in the germline V gene (reference sequence).

This clonotype has more than one count but fewer than ten. The chain combines TRBV5-5 with TRBJ2-6; possibly TRBD1 or TRBD2 for D (5 bases each). V lost 1 base and J 5 bases, leaving 16 bases between the germline ends. The CDR3 runs 17 residues. In germline, CDR1 is SGHKS, CDR2 YYEKEE (reference sequence). The CDR3 region has the DNA TGTGCCAGCAGCTTGAATGAGGGACCCGCCTGGGCCAACGTCCTGACTTTC. This gives the protein CASSLNEGPAWANVLTF. Together with reference TRBV5-5 and TRBJ2-6, the CDR3 gives the full variable domain: DAGVTQSPTHLIKTRGQQVTLRCSPISGHKSVSWYQQVLGQGPQFIFQYYEKEERGRGNFPDRFSARQFPNYSSELNVNALLLGDSALYLCASSLNEGPAWANVLTFGAGSRLTVL.